The source of this T cell receptor (beta chain) is a study of T cells in women clearing cervical HPV infection. This CDR3 contains 14 residues. Trimming cost V 3 bases and J 8 bases; bases outside gene matches: 9. CDR1 and CDR2 (germline): GTSNPN, SVGIG (reference sequence). Concerning this clone: From the germline J gene comes the end of the CDR3, since the read stops 3 residues before it.

Sequencing used immunoSEQ multiplex PCR; TCRdb keeps in-frame clones, though not all of them. The data show 35,000 to 45,000 clones, and the top ten clones hold roughly 5.2%. The sequenced material came from blood buffy coat. This sequence was found in a woman between 18 and 75 years old with a cervical HPV16 infection that either progressed to CIN3+ or cleared (not recorded which). The rearrangement links TRBV30 to TRBJ2-3; TRBD1 matches 9 bases. Partial CDR3 DNA: TGTGCCTGGAGCAGTAGAGGACAGGGGAGTACG. It is translated as CAWSSRGQGST. The complete CDR3 protein is CAWSSRGQGSTQYF.